The T cell receptor beta chain described here comes from a study of patients and donors after allogeneic stem cell transplantation. The CDR3 runs to 13 residues. Germline lookup yields CDR1 MGHDK and CDR2 SYGVNS. V was cut by 1 base and J by 8 bases, with 11 bases left in between. MiXCR, applied by TCRdb to the RT-PCR reads, yields one record per CDR3 protein. Of more than 850,000 distinct CDR3 sequences in the sample, under 20% were seen once. The sample consisted of blood, either unsorted or a sorted T cell fraction (not recorded which). J is TRBJ2-5 and V is TRBV25-1; D might be TRBD1 (5 bases). The receptor comes from a human donor who was either an allogeneic HSCT recipient or a stem cell or donor lymphocyte infusion donor (not recorded which). It is not recorded whose cells these are; they may come from a transplant donor. Here the CDR3 DNA reads TGTGCCAGCAGTGAATTAGGGGAAGTTACCCAGTACTTC. Translating gives CASSELGEVTQYF.